This T cell receptor beta chain was sequenced in a study of blood T cell repertoires in COVID-19. Study at large: COVID-19 samples collected from the United States, Italy and Spain covered acute and convalescent phases.

Measured with immunoSEQ multiplex PCR; TCRdb has only the in-frame clones, and not every one. The sample holds around 420,000 clones, approximately 86% seen once. Participant ages covered roughly 18 to 90 years across approximately 25 US areas. Participant-reported clinical history was the basis for cohort assignment. Trimming left V 4 bases short and J 4 bases short, with 28 bases between. The V gene's germline CDR1 is MNHNS and CDR2 SASEGT. This CDR3 has 19 amino acids. The TCR comes from a woman in her forties with acute COVID-19. This rearrangement joins TRBV6-1 to TRBJ2-5; weak D call: TRBD2 (6 bases). Sample: PBMCs or T cells enriched from blood (not recorded which). CDR3 bases: TGTGCCAGCAGTGTAAGTTCGGCGGGGAGGAGAGGAACGTTAGAGACCCAGTACTTC. The encoded protein is CASSVSSAGRRGTLETQYF.